These T cell receptor beta chains were read from a single sample in a study of spatial heterogeneity in lung cancer. TCRdb used MiXCR to reprocess the 5' RACE reads, holding one entry per CDR3 protein. There are about 82,000 distinct CDR3 sequences in the sample; around an eighth occur only once, and 4.6% lies in the top ten. The sample in question was PBMCs, obtained at surgery. These TCRs come from a male donor with early-stage non-small cell lung cancer. Both conserved end residues are part of each CDR3. Each record gives: CDR3 length, V gene, D gene, clone size, J gene, CDR3 DNA, CDR3 protein. D genes are given only for firm matches. Rows give clone size only sometimes, using once, few, many, or a class for an expanded clone.

14	TRBV7-2	TRBD1	NA	TRBJ1-5	TGTGCCAGCAGCTTGGGCAGGGGGTCTCGGCCCCAGCATTTT	CASSLGRGSRPQHF
15	TRBV11-2	TRBD2	NA	TRBJ2-1	TGTGCCAGCAGGTTAGGACTAGCGGGATACAATGAGCAGTTCTTC	CASRLGLAGYNEQFF
15	TRBV20-1	NA	few	TRBJ2-3	TGCAGTGCTAGCTCAGGGCCTACACGGGCAGATACGCAGTATTTT	CSASSGPTRADTQYF
13	TRBV12-3/TRBV12-4	NA	few	TRBJ1-1	TGTGCCAGCAGTTCAACAGGGAACACTGAAGCTTTCTTT	CASSSTGNTEAFF
17	TRBV19	NA	few	TRBJ1-2	TGTGCCAGTAGTATTACCGGCCCGACAGTTCCGACTATAAGCTACACCTTC	CASSITGPTVPTISYTF
14	TRBV29-1	TRBD2	few	TRBJ2-1	TGCAGCGTTCTGACTAGCGGGACGCACAATGAGCAGTTCTTC	CSVLTSGTHNEQFF
16	TRBV7-2	TRBD2	NA	TRBJ2-5	TGTGCCAGCAGCTTAACTAGCGGAGGCCTCCAAGAGACCCAGTACTTC	CASSLTSGGLQETQYF
15	TRBV5-5	NA	once	TRBJ2-1	TGTGCCAGCAGCCCGGGACACGGGACTGATTTTGAGCAGTTCTTC	CASSPGHGTDFEQFF
16	TRBV14	NA	few	TRBJ2-1	TGTGCCAGCAGCCAAGATCACAGGCACCCCCGGGCTGAGCAGTTCTTC	CASSQDHRHPRAEQFF
13	TRBV10-3	NA	many	TRBJ2-3	TGTGCCATCAGTGAATATCAAAAGGATACGCAGTATTTT	CAISEYQKDTQYF
14	TRBV29-1	NA	few	TRBJ2-1	TGCAGCGTTGAAGTGGCTAGCCTTTACAATGAGCAGTTCTTC	CSVEVASLYNEQFF
16	TRBV3-1	NA	few	TRBJ2-1	TGTGCCAGCAGCCTTCCCAGAGGGGGGGGCCCCAATGAGCAGTTCTTC	CASSLPRGGGPNEQFF
14	TRBV7-2	TRBD2	NA	TRBJ2-5	TGTGCCAGCAGCTTAGTAGCGGGAGAAGAGACCCAGTACTTC	CASSLVAGEETQYF
14	TRBV7-2	NA	few	TRBJ1-5	TGTGCCAGCAGCTATGTGGGGTTCGATCAGCCCCAGCATTTT	CASSYVGFDQPQHF
12	TRBV2	TRBD1	NA	TRBJ1-1	TGTGCCTTCAGGGGGGGGTTCACTGAAGCTTTCTTT	CAFRGGFTEAFF
12	TRBV7-9	NA	many	TRBJ1-1	TGTGCCAGCAGCTCTTCCGACTCTGAAGCTTTCTTT	CASSSSDSEAFF
13	TRBV19	NA	NA	TRBJ2-7	TGTGCCAGTAGTATCCAAACAGGGATCGAGCAGTACTTC	CASSIQTGIEQYF
13	TRBV29-1	TRBD1	many	TRBJ1-1	TGCAGCGTTCGACGGACAGGGAACACTGAAGCTTTCTTT	CSVRRTGNTEAFF
14	TRBV5-1	NA	NA	TRBJ1-2	TGCGCCAGCAGCCCCGGGTGGGGGCGCATCGGCTACACCTTC	CASSPGWGRIGYTF
15	TRBV11-2	TRBD1	NA	TRBJ2-1	TGTGCCAGCAGCTTAGGGACAGGGGGTTACAATGAGCAGTTCTTC	CASSLGTGGYNEQFF
13	TRBV10-3	NA	many	TRBJ1-2	TGTGCCTCCCAGCGGGGAGATGGATATGGCTACACCTTC	CASQRGDGYGYTF
16	TRBV20-1	TRBD2	NA	TRBJ2-2	TGCAGTGCTATTGCGCCCGGGGGGGGCTACACCGGGGAGCTGTTTTTT	CSAIAPGGGYTGELFF
16	TRBV3-1	NA	NA	TRBJ2-3	TGTGCCAGCAGCCAAGAGTCCATCCCCAGCACAGATACGCAGTATTTT	CASSQESIPSTDTQYF
13	TRBV5-1	NA	many	TRBJ1-1	TGCGCCAGCAGCCCGCCACGGGGCACTGAAGCTTTCTTT	CASSPPRGTEAFF
14	TRBV20-1	NA	NA	TRBJ1-4	TGCAGTGCTAGATTTACAGGACCCAATGAAAAACTGTTTTTT	CSARFTGPNEKLFF
17	TRBV7-8	TRBD2	NA	TRBJ2-3	TGTGCCAGCAGCCCCGGGGAAGCGGGAGAACGCACAGATACGCAGTATTTT	CASSPGEAGERTDTQYF
13	TRBV3-1	NA	NA	TRBJ2-5	TGTGCCAGCAGCCTCCCTGGGGGCGAGACCCAGTACTTC	CASSLPGGETQYF
14	TRBV29-1	NA	many	TRBJ1-5	TGCAGCGTTTTAATGATAGGTGACAATCAGCCCCAGCATTTT	CSVLMIGDNQPQHF
12	TRBV6-2/TRBV6-3	NA	many	TRBJ1-1	TGTGCCAGCAGTTACACCGGACCCGAAGCTTTCTTT	CASSYTGPEAFF
15	TRBV15	NA	few	TRBJ2-7	TGTGCCACCAGCAGAATCGGCAGGGGTAGGTACGAGCAGTACTTC	CATSRIGRGRYEQYF
14	TRBV18	NA	few	TRBJ1-1	TGTGCCAGCTCACCATCCGTCGTGAACACTGAAGCTTTCTTT	CASSPSVVNTEAFF
11	TRBV2	NA	few	TRBJ2-5	TGTGCCAGCAGTGACAGAGAGACCCAGTACTTC	CASSDRETQYF
11	TRBV29-1	NA	NA	TRBJ2-2	TGCAGCGTTTCGATCACCGGGGAGCTGTTTTTT	CSVSITGELFF
17	TRBV6-6	NA	NA	TRBJ1-3	TGTGCCAGCAGTTTTCCGAGGCAGCTGTCCTCTGGAAACACCATATATTTT	CASSFPRQLSSGNTIYF
14	TRBV9	TRBD1	NA	TRBJ2-7	TGTGCCAGCAGCACCCGGACAGGGGGCTACGAGCAGTACTTC	CASSTRTGGYEQYF
16	TRBV7-3	TRBD2	few	TRBJ2-1	TGTGCCAGCAGCTATAGCGGGAGGGGGCCCTACAATGAGCAGTTCTTC	CASSYSGRGPYNEQFF
15	TRBV7-9	TRBD2	few	TRBJ2-7	TGTGCCAGCAGCTCGGCGCTAGCGGGACCCTACGAGCAGTACTTC	CASSSALAGPYEQYF
17	TRBV7-3	NA	few	TRBJ2-2	TGTGCCAGCAGCTCCCTGGGGGGCCTCCCACCCACCGGGGAGCTGTTTTTT	CASSSLGGLPPTGELFF
15	TRBV29-1	NA	few	TRBJ1-1	TGCAGCGATGGAGGGGGTGGCCGTTTGGGCACTGAAGCTTTCTTT	CSDGGGGRLGTEAFF
16	TRBV28	TRBD1	NA	TRBJ2-2	TGTGCCAGCAGTTTATACAGGGGGAGGCACACCGGGGAGCTGTTTTTT	CASSLYRGRHTGELFF
13	TRBV27	NA	many	TRBJ1-1	TGTGCCAGCAGTTATAAAGGGGACACTGAAGCTTTCTTT	CASSYKGDTEAFF
17	TRBV24-1	TRBD2	NA	TRBJ2-1	TGTGCCACCAGTGATCCGTTAGCGGGAGGGCTAAAAAATGAGCAGTTCTTC	CATSDPLAGGLKNEQFF
15	TRBV19	NA	few	TRBJ1-5	TGTGCCAGTACCCCAGGAGGCCGGGGCAATCAGCCCCAGCATTTT	CASTPGGRGNQPQHF
17	TRBV6-2/TRBV6-3	NA	NA	TRBJ2-6	TGTGCCAGCAGTTACAGAGTAGCCTCCACGGGGGCCAACGTCCTGACTTTC	CASSYRVASTGANVLTF
14	TRBV5-1	TRBD1	few	TRBJ2-3	TGCGCCAGCAGCTTGGAGGGGGCAGGAGATACGCAGTATTTT	CASSLEGAGDTQYF
11	TRBV30	NA	NA	TRBJ2-3	TGTGCCTGCCGGCCTCGGGATACGCAGTATTTT	CACRPRDTQYF
15	TRBV5-1	TRBD2	NA	TRBJ2-1	TGCGCCAGCAGCTTTCTAGCGGGGGCGGGGAATGAGCAGTTCTTC	CASSFLAGAGNEQFF
14	TRBV2	TRBD1	many	TRBJ1-2	TGTGCCAGCAGTGAGGTCAGGGGGCAAGGTGGCTACACCTTC	CASSEVRGQGGYTF
16	TRBV5-1	TRBD1	few	TRBJ1-6	TGCGCCAGCAGCTTGAAGACAGGGGGCAGTAATTCACCCCTCCACTTT	CASSLKTGGSNSPLHF
11	TRBV29-1	TRBD1	few	TRBJ1-2	TGCAGCGGGGAGACAGGGTTAGGCTACACCTTC	CSGETGLGYTF